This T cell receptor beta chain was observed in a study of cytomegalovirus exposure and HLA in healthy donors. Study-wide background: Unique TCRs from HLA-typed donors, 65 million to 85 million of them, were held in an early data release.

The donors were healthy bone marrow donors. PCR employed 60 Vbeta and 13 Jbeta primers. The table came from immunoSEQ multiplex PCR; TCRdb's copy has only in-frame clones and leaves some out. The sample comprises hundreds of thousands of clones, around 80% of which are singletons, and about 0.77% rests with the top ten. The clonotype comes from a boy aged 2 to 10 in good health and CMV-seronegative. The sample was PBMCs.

CDR3 nucleotide sequence: TGCGCCAGCAGCCAAGATAAGAGGGCCACAGATACGCAGTATTTT. Encoded protein: CASSQDKRATDTQYF. The chain couples TRBV4-1 to TRBJ2-3, with TRBD2 as a possible D gene (5 bases). This CDR3 is built from 15 residues. V dropped 0 bases and J dropped 2 bases, with 9 bases sitting between them. Germline loops: CDR1 MGHRA, CDR2 YSYEKL.